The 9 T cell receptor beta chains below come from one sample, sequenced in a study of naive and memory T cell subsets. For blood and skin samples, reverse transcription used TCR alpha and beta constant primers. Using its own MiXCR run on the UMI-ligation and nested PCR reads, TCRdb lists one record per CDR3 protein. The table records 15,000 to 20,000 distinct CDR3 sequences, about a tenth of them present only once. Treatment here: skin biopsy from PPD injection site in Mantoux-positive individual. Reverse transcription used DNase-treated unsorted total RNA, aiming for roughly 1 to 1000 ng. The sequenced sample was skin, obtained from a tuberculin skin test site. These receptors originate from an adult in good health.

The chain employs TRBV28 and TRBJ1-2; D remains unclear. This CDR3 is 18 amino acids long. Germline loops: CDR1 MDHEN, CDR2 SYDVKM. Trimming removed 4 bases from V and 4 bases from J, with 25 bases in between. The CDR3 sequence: CASSSPTPFPLGGYGYTF. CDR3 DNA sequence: TGTGCCAGCAGTTCCCCAACCCCATTCCCGTTGGGCGGCTATGGCTACACCTTC.

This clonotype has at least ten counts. CDR3 residues: CASSEAGARRGDTGELFF. The CDR3 nucleotides are TGTGCCAGCAGTGAAGCAGGGGCCCGGCGCGGGGACACCGGGGAGCTGTTTTTT. V is TRBV6-1 and J is TRBJ2-2; weak D call: TRBD2 (6 bases). Germline CDR1 is MNHNS and CDR2 is SASEGT. The CDR3 sequence is 18 residues long. Trimming pared 0 bases from V and 3 bases from J, leaving 17 bases between.

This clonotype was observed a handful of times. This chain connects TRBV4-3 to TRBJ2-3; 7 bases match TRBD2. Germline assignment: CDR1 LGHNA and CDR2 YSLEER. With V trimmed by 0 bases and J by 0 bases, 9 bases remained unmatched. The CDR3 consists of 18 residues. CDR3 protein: CASSQEARGGGSTDTQYF. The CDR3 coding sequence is TGCGCCAGCAGCCAAGAAGCCCGTGGCGGGGGAAGCACAGATACGCAGTATTTT.

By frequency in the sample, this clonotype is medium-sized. The CDR3 DNA sequence: TGTGCCAGCAGTTTGTTTAACACCGGGGAGCTGTTTTTT. This sequence encodes CASSLFNTGELFF. The rearrangement links TRBV27 to TRBJ2-2; no clear D gene. CDR1 is MNHEY, CDR2 SMNVEV, per germline (reference sequence). Trimming shortened V by 3 bases and J by 2 bases, and 4 bases separated the two germline ends. The CDR3 is 13 residues long.

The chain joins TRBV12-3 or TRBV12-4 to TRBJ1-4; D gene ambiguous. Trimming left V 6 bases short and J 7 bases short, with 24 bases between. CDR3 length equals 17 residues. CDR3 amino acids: CASSYSPFRTGSEKLFF. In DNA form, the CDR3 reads TGTGCCAGCAGCTATTCCCCTTTTCGGACCGGGAGTGAAAAACTGTTTTTT.

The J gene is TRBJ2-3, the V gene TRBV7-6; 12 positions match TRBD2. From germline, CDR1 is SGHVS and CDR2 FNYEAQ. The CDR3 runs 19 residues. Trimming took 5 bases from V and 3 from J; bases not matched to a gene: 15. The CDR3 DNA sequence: TGTGCCAGCAGCAATCGGTTGACTAGCGGGAGTAGGGTGACAGATACGCAGTATTTT. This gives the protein CASSNRLTSGSRVTDTQYF. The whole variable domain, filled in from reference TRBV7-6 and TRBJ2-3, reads GAGVSQSPRYKVTKRGQDVALRCDPISGHVSLYWYRQALGQGPEFLTYFNYEAQQDKSGLPNDRFSAERPEGSISTLTIQRTEQRDSAMYRCASSNRLTSGSRVTDTQYFGPGTRLTVL.

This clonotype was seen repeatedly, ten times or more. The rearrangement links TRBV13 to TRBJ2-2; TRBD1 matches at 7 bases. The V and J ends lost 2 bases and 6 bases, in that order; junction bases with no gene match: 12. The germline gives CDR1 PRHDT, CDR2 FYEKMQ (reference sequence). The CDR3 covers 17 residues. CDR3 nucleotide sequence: TGTGCCAGCAGCTTAAGGACAAGGGGGCGCGGGCCCGGGGAGCTGTTTTTT. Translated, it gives CASSLRTRGRGPGELFF.

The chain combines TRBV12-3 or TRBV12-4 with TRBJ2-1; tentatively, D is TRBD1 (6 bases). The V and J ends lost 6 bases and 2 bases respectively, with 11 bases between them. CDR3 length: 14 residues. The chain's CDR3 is CASSRGLAYNEQFF. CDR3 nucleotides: TGTGCCAGCAGCAGGGGCCTGGCCTACAATGAGCAGTTCTTC.

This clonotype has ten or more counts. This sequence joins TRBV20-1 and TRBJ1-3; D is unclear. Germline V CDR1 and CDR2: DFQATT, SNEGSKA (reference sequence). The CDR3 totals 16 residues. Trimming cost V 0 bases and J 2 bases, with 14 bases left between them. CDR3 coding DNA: TGCAGTGCTAGAGATTGGACGGGGATGGCTGGAAACACCATATATTTT. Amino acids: CSARDWTGMAGNTIYF.